This T cell receptor (beta chain) was documented in a study of shared clonotypes between healthy human individuals (dated by TCRdb to 2019 to 2021). Describing the broader study: A few men and a couple of women, aged 18 to 49 years, made up the cohort. Each donor's leukapheresis produced roughly between about 0.9 and 9.5 billion PBMCs. Different laboratories and diverse techniques were used to prepare libraries and sequence TCR repertoires, to increase sequencing depth and limit assay-specific biases. For each donor, three plates each were used for CD4 naive and CD4 memory, two plates were used for CD8 naive, and one plate was used for CD8 memory. To estimate repertoire size and how much clonotypes are shared between individuals, the study performed deep sequencing of blood TCR repertoires from a few healthy adults.

Using the deep immunoSEQ assay, TCR CDR3 regions were amplified from genomic DNA by multiplex PCR. Extracted genomic DNA from each cell subset was distributed evenly across all wells of several immunoSEQ 96-well plates, and each plate was treated as a replicate. For sorted subsets, each replicate PCR was loaded with roughly 0.2 ug genomic DNA, equivalent to 32,000 or so T cell genomes. Purified libraries were measured with a Qubit 3.0 fluorometer, size-checked on a Bioanalyzer 2100, and measured again with the KAPA Library Quantification kit. Every immunoSEQ 96-well plate was sequenced on a separate single-read 150-cycle Illumina NextSeq 550 flow cell. The original methods were these. Because the immunoSEQ output included only junctional sequences and no quality scores, the filtering could not be the same as the filtering used for full-length reads. Sequences were annotated with PyIR, a Python wrapper for IgBLAST v1.9, and V/J genes and CDR3 were assigned using IMGT germline references. Reads were removed for weak V/J assignments (E-value above 1e-6), missing CDR3, stop codons, out-of-frame junctions, or ambiguous translated residues. V3J clonotypes were defined as sequences sharing an identical inferred V gene, J gene, and CDR3 amino acid sequence. Percentage overlap between repertoires was calculated by dividing the number of shared unique clonotypes by the size of the smaller repertoire. RTK rarefaction, the Chao1 estimator, and Recon v2.1 estimates of unobserved clonotypes were used to assess repertoire richness. OLGA was used to compute generation probabilities for all TCRbeta clonotypes that the gDNA method yielded from several donors. TCRdb took this table from immuneACCESS and kept in-frame rearrangements with V and J called. Such tables lack part of the clones; where checked against another copy, unresolved V genes explain under half of the gap, and the rest is unexplained. The V and J calls and clone size are taken from that table; D and trimming were inferred from the DNA. The sample has hundreds of thousands of clones on record, 74% of them singletons. Over 1.5% of the sample lies in the top ten.

The donors were healthy, HIV-negative adults who had no recently reported acute infections or vaccinations. Only Caucasian adults living in Nashville, Tennessee, USA were represented among the donors. CD4+ T cells were enriched through magnetic negative selection, after which naive cells were positively selected on CD45RA and the remaining negative fraction served as the memory subset. Blood was collected by leukapheresis, and PBMCs were isolated by Ficoll-Histopaque density gradient centrifugation and then cryopreserved in liquid nitrogen vapor phase. Analytical flow cytometry was used to check the purity and quantity of every magnetically sorted T cell population. Each sorted fraction had its genomic DNA isolated and then quantified by UV absorbance on a Nanodrop 2000c. This clone was observed a few times. Its antigen has not been determined. The record has no base qualities; no much larger clone is one base away.

The investigation overall reported the following: When several donors were compared, the shared fraction of clonotypes was about 5% for naive CD4, approximately 3.3% for naive CD8, about 2.5% for memory CD4, and roughly 0.43% for memory CD8. Pairwise subsampling led to the expectation that sequencing depth would affect the degree of clonotype sharing among donors. Because the study included only a small number of donors, the genetic and exposure-history diversity represented was limited. Even with the large sequencing depth, rarefaction of the sorted-subset datasets indicated that sequencing was incomplete. Larger estimated clonotype richness was generally found for naive subsets than for memory subsets. Compared with non-shared clonotypes, the clonotypes found in all four sorted-subset donors had higher generation probabilities. Sampling was limited to blood, and TCR repertoires in tissue likely differ from TCR repertoires in blood.

Taken from the germline V gene, the CDR1 and CDR2 loops are SGHAT and FQNNGV. V is shortened by 0 bases, J by 2 bases, and the region joining them spans 9 bases. The CDR3 sequence holds 15 residues, the cysteine and phenylalanine included. The CDR3 DNA has 45 bases and is translated from base 1. Sequences were obtained from memory CD4+ T cells sorted from blood. Reading the label with the study, this specimen's cell subset or site is: CD45RA-negative fraction. The clonotype was recovered from a woman younger than 45 in good health. The rearranged chain carries TRBV11-2 and TRBJ2-3, and perhaps TRBD2 as D gene, on 5 matching bases. The base sequence is TGTGCCAGCAGCTTAGATCGGGGATACACAGATACGCAGTATTTT. Protein translation: CASSLDRGYTDTQYF.